A selection of T cell receptor beta chains follows, all from one sample in a study of CD8 T cells in Susac syndrome. TCRdb processed the immunoSEQ multiplex PCR reads anew with MiXCR; each CDR3 protein has one entry. The data hold tens of thousands of distinct CDR3 sequences, with about 95% observed a single time. Sequenced: CD4+ T cells from PBMCs. The receptor source for this set is a human donor with Susac syndrome. CDR3s include the opening cysteine and the closing phenylalanine or tryptophan. The order of the fields is V gene, D gene, clone size, CDR3 length, J gene, CDR3 DNA, CDR3 protein. D genes are given only for firm matches. Not every row has a clone size; where given, it reads once, few, many or a size class.

TRBV6-5	NA	once	16	TRBJ2-5	TGTGCCAGCAGTTTGATACCGGGACGCTTCCAAGAGACCCAGTACTTC	CASSLIPGRFQETQYF
TRBV6-2/TRBV6-3	NA	few	11	TRBJ2-2	TGTGCCAGCAGTTATGCCGGGGAGCTGTTTTTT	CASSYAGELFF
TRBV9	NA	few	13	TRBJ2-6	TGTGCCAGCAGCGTAACTGGGGCCAACGTCCTGACTTTC	CASSVTGANVLTF
TRBV5-1	NA	NA	15	TRBJ1-6	TGCGCCAGCAGCTTGGCTGGGGGCGAAAGATCACCCCTCCACTTT	CASSLAGGERSPLHF
TRBV29-1	NA	NA	13	TRBJ2-3	TGCAGCGTTGACAGGGGTGATGCAGATACGCAGTATTTT	CSVDRGDADTQYF
TRBV28	TRBD1	NA	14	TRBJ1-2	TGTGCCGCCAGCATGATATGGACAGGGGATGGCTACACCTTC	CAASMIWTGDGYTF
TRBV4-3	NA	NA	15	TRBJ2-2	TGCGCCAGCAGCCAAGTCTTTCCGAACACCGGGGAGCTGTTTTTT	CASSQVFPNTGELFF
TRBV6-5	NA	NA	13	TRBJ2-6	TGTGCCATCAAGGTCTCTGGGGCCAACGTCCTGACTTTC	CAIKVSGANVLTF
TRBV2	TRBD1	NA	14	TRBJ1-3	TGTGCCAGCCGGGGACAGCTCTCTGGAAACACCATATATTTT	CASRGQLSGNTIYF
TRBV9	TRBD1	NA	14	TRBJ2-5	TGTGCCAGCAGCGCTCGGGACAGGGCGGAGACCCAGTACTTC	CASSARDRAETQYF
TRBV12-3/TRBV12-4	NA	NA	13	TRBJ1-1	TGTGCCAGCAGTTTAGGGCAAGGGCTTGAAGCTTTCTTT	CASSLGQGLEAFF
TRBV29-1	TRBD2	NA	14	TRBJ2-1	TGCAGCGTTGACGGGACTAGCGGTTACAATGAGCAGTTCTTC	CSVDGTSGYNEQFF
TRBV7-9	NA	NA	14	TRBJ2-5	TGTGCCAGCAGCTCGGGGGGCGCTTCGGAGACCCAGTACTTC	CASSSGGASETQYF
TRBV28	NA	once	15	TRBJ2-7	TGTGCCAGTCTCCCCCGGGGGCAGGGGAGTTACGAGCAGTACTTC	CASLPRGQGSYEQYF
TRBV18	TRBD2	NA	15	TRBJ2-3	TGTGCCAGCTCACCTGTAGCGGGGGACACAGATACGCAGTATTTT	CASSPVAGDTDTQYF
TRBV12-3/TRBV12-4	TRBD1	once	14	TRBJ2-2	TGTGCCAGCAGTCCGGGACAGTTGGCCGGGGAGCTGTTTTTT	CASSPGQLAGELFF
TRBV12-3/TRBV12-4	NA	NA	11	TRBJ2-7	TGTGCCAGCAGTTTAGCGGACGAGCAGTACTTC	CASSLADEQYF
TRBV9	TRBD2	NA	12	TRBJ2-1	TGTGCCAGCAGCCCGCTGGAGCGGGGGCCCTTCTTC	CASSPLERGPFF
TRBV25-1	NA	few	11	TRBJ2-1	TGTGCCAGCAGTGAAGCTGCGGGTCAGTTCTTC	CASSEAAGQFF
TRBV3-1	TRBD2	once	16	TRBJ2-3	TGTGCCAGCAGCCCCTATTTAGCGGGGAGCACAGATACGCAGTATTTT	CASSPYLAGSTDTQYF
TRBV5-1	NA	NA	15	TRBJ2-3	TGCGCCAGCAGCTTGGGGCTAGGGGGGACAGATACGCAGTATTTT	CASSLGLGGTDTQYF
TRBV20-1	TRBD2	NA	14	TRBJ2-1	TGCAGAATGCTAACTAGCGGGGGGGCCAATGAGCAGTTCTTC	CRMLTSGGANEQFF
TRBV7-9	NA	once	15	TRBJ1-2	TGTGCCAGCAGCTCACTAGATCTAATTAACGTAGGCTACACCTTC	CASSSLDLINVGYTF
TRBV29-1	TRBD1	NA	13	TRBJ2-2	TGCAGCGTGATAACAGGGGGCACCGGGGAGCTGTTTTTT	CSVITGGTGELFF
TRBV30	NA	NA	12	TRBJ1-2	TGTGCCTGGCCTCGGTCCCCAAATGGCTACACCTTC	CAWPRSPNGYTF
TRBV5-1	NA	NA	15	TRBJ2-5	TGCGCCAGCAGCCCTATGACAGGAGCGGGAGAGACCCAGTACTTC	CASSPMTGAGETQYF
TRBV12-3/TRBV12-4	TRBD1	NA	15	TRBJ2-7	TGTGCCAGCAGTTTGGGGGACAGGGGGCGGTACGAGCAGTACTTC	CASSLGDRGRYEQYF
TRBV28	NA	NA	12	TRBJ1-5	TGTGCCAGCAGTGTCACTAATCAGCCCCAGCATTTT	CASSVTNQPQHF
TRBV30	TRBD1	NA	15	TRBJ1-5	TGTGCCTGGAGTAAGGGGACAGGTAATTATCAGCCCCAGCATTTT	CAWSKGTGNYQPQHF
TRBV11-2	NA	NA	15	TRBJ2-6	TGTGCCAGCAGCCAAGGTCCCACTGGGGCCAACGTCCTGACTTTC	CASSQGPTGANVLTF
TRBV25-1	NA	NA	11	TRBJ1-3	TGTGCCAGCAGTCCGGGAAACACCATATATTTT	CASSPGNTIYF
TRBV20-1	NA	NA	13	TRBJ2-7	TGCAGTGCTACTCTGGACGGAGACTACGAGCAGTACTTC	CSATLDGDYEQYF
TRBV7-2	NA	NA	12	TRBJ2-7	TGTGCCAGCAGCAGTGCAGGCGTTGAGCAGTACTTC	CASSSAGVEQYF
TRBV18	TRBD1	NA	15	TRBJ2-3	TGTGCCAGCTCACCGGGACAGGGAATCACAGATACGCAGTATTTT	CASSPGQGITDTQYF
TRBV30	NA	NA	14	TRBJ1-1	TGTGCCTGGAGTCCAGGACAGACCAACACTGAAGCTTTCTTT	CAWSPGQTNTEAFF